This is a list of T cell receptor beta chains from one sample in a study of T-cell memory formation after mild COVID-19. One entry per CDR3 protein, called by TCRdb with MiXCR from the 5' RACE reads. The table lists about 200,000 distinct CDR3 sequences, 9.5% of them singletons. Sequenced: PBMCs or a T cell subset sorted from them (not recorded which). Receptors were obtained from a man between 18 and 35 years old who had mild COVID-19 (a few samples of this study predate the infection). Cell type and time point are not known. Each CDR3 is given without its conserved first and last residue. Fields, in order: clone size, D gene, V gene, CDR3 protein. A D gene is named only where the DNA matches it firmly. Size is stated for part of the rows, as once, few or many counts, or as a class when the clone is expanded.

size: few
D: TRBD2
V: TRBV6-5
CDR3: ASKAGPTYNTQY

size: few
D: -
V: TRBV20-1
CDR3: SARPTYGYT

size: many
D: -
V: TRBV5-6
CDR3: ASSLAGVTDTQY

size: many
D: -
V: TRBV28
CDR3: ASSSSGQPQH

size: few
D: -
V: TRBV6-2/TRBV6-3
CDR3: ASSPPTGGRGRFWDTEAF

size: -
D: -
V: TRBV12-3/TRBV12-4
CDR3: ASSPRNSGELF

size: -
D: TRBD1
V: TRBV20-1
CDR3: SAKQPGGTEAF

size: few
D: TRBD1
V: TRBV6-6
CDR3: ASSTPTGKVAGANVLT

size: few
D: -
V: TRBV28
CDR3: ASSLRQSNQPQH

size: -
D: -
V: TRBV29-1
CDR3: SAETAQPALGEQF

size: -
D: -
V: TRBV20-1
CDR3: SANRGSSYEQY

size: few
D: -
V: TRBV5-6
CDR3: ASSLVRDVYGYT

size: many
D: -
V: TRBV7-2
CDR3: ASSPGATSYEQY

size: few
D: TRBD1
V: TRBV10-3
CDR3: AISDRGDPNSPLH

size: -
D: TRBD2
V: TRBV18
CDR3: ASSPMNPAGGPYEQY

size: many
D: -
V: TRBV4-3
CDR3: ASSRRAASGTDTQY

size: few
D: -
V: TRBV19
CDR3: ASSHIDRITVGEQF

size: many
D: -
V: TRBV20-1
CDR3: SATGLGEQF

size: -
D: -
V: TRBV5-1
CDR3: ASSLAWQGGETQY

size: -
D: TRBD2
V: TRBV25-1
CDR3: ASSDSAGDGDTQY

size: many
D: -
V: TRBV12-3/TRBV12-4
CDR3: ASSGTEGGTQY